The clone carrying this TCR beta chain was observed at least ten times. Its specificity is unknown. This sample stems from a study of regulatory T cells in long-lasting Graves disease. Study conclusions and caveats: Whereas new patients shared 950 to 1,000 public clonotypes, persistent patients shared more, at some 2,700.

HTBI primers from iRepertoire and Arm-PCR of CDR3 regions yielded the TCR beta libraries. As handled by the study authors: Overall, samples carried over 60 TRBV and around 13 TRBJ segments. One entry per CDR3 protein results from TCRdb running MiXCR on the multiplex PCR reads. The V and J calls reflect TCRdb's pipeline rather than the authors' work. The sample records approximately 400,000 distinct CDR3 sequences, about 15% being singletons. Noted time point: newly diagnosed GD, antithyroid drugs for less than 3 months. Construction of the TCR library relied on RNA isolated from PBMCs. Germline-derived CDR1 and CDR2 are SNHLY and FYNNEI. This CDR3 is 15 amino acids long. Trimming left V 3 bases short and J 0 bases short, with 8 bases between. This sample also appeared in a second study, on T cells in Graves' hyperthyroidism and ophthalmopathy.

The receptor was derived from a middle-aged woman with Graves disease. Sequencing was performed on peripheral blood mononuclear cells (PBMCs), taken at new diagnosis, from a patient treated with antithyroid drugs. The chain is built from TRBV2 and TRBJ1-4; D unclear. The CDR3, as DNA: TGTGCCAGCAGTGATACGGGATCAACTAATGAAAAACTGTTTTTT. Protein: CASSDTGSTNEKLFF. Variable domain in full (rest from reference TRBV2 and TRBJ1-4): EPEVTQTPSHQVTQMGQEVILRCVPISNHLYFYWYRQILGQKVEFLVSFYNNEISEKSEIFDDQFSVERPDGSNFTLKIRSTKLEDSAMYFCASSDTGSTNEKLFFGSGTQLSVL.